What follows is one TCR beta chain and its context. The antigen is unknown. V lost 2 bases to trimming and J lost 4 bases; unmatched junction nucleotides: 9. This CDR3 has 16 residues. The sample is drawn from a study of T-cell memory formation after mild COVID-19. The overall study: The study found TCR clusters largely donor specific. Whole-study findings and limits: Clones contracting over day 15 to 85 were CD4/CD8 balanced, with later expanders leaning CD4+.

From the 5' RACE reads, TCRdb called clonotypes with MiXCR, one entry per CDR3 protein. Of nearly 110,000 distinct CDR3 sequences in the sample, about a sixth were seen once. The gene calls are TRBV12-3 or TRBV12-4 and TRBJ2-3; 7 nucleotides line up with TRBD2. The TCR sequence derives from an adult woman who had mild COVID-19 (a few samples of this study predate the infection). Cell type and time point are not known. Sequenced input: PBMCs or a T cell subset sorted from them (not recorded which). The CDR3 protein is CASSLIGDYESDTQYF. The DNA of the CDR3 is TGTGCCAGCAGTTTAATCGGGGACTATGAGTCAGATACGCAGTATTTT.